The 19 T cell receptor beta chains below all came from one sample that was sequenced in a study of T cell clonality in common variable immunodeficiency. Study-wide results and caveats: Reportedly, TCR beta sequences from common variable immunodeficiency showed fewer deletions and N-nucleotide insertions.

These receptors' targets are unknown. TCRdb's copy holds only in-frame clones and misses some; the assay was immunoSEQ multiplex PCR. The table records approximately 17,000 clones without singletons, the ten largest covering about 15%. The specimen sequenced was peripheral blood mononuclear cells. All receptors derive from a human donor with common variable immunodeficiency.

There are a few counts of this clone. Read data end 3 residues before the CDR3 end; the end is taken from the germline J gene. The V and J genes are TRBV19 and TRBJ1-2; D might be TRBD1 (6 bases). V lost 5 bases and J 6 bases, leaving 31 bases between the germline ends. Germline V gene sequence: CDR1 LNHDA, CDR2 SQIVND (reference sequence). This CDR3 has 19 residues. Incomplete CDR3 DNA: TGTGCCAGTAGTTCAGCGGGGACACCGCGAACTATGGTTTTGGATGGC. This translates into CASSSAGTPRTMVLDG. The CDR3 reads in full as CASSSAGTPRTMVLDGYTF.

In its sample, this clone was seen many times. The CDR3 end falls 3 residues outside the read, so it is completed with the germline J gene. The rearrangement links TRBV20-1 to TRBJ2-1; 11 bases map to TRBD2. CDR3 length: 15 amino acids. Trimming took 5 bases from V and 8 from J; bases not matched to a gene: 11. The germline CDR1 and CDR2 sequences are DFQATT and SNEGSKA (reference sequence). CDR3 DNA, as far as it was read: TGCAGTGCTCCGGTTAGCGGGAGGGCCTGGGATGAG. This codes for CSAPVSGRAWDE. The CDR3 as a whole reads CSAPVSGRAWDEQFF.

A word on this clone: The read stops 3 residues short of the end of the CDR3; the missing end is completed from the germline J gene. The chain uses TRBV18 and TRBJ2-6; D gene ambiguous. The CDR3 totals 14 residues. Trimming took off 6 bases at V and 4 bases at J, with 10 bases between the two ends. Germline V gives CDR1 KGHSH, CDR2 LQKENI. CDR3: CASSPGAGANVLTF. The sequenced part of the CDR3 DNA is TGTGCCAGCTCCCCGGGTGCCGGGGCCAACGTC.

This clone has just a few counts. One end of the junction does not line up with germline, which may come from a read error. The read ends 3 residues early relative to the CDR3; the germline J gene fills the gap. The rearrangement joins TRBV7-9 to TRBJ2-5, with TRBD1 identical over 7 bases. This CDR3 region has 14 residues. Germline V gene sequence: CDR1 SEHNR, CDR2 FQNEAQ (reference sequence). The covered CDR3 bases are TGTGCCAACAGCTCGTCACAGGGGCAGGAGACC. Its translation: CANSSSQGQET. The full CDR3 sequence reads CANSSSQGQETQYF.

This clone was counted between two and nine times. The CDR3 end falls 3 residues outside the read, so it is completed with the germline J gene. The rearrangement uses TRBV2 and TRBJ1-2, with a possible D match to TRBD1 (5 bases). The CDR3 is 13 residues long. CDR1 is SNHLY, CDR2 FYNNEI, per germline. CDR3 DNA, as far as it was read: TGTGCCAGCAGCAGTCCGGGGGGGAAAGGC. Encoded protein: CASSSPGGKG. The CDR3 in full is CASSSPGGKGYTF.

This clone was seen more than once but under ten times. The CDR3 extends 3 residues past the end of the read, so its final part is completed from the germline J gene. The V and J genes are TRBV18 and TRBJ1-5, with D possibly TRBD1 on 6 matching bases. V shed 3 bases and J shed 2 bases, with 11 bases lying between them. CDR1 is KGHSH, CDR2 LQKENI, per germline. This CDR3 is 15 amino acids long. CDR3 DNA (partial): TGTGCCAGCTCACCGCCGACAGGTGGCAATCAGCCC. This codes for CASSPPTGGNQP. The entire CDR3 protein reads CASSPPTGGNQPQHF.

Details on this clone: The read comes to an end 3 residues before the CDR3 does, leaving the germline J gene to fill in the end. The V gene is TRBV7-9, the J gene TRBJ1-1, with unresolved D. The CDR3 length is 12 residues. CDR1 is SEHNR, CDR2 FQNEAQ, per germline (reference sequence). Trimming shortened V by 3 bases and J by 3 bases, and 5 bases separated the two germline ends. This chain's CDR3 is CASSFGDTEAFF. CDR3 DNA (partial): TGTGCCAGCAGCTTCGGTGACACTGAA.

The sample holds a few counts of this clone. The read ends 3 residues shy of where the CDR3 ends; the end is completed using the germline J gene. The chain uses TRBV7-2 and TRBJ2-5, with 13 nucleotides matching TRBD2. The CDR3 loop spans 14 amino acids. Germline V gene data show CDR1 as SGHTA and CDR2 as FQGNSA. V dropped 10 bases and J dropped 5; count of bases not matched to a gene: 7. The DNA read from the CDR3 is TGTGCCAACTCACTAGCGGGGGGGCGGGAGACC. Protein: CANSLAGGRET. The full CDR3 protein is CANSLAGGRETQYF.

The CDR3 loop is CASSWGQEAFF. Partial CDR3 DNA: TGTGCCAGCAGCTGGGGACAGGAA. This sequence joins TRBV11-1 and TRBJ1-1; 7 bases match TRBD1. The sequenced fragment ends 3 residues before the CDR3 boundary, so the rest is inferred from the germline J gene. CDR1 SGHAT and CDR2 FQDESV come from the germline V gene (reference sequence). The CDR3 consists of 11 residues.

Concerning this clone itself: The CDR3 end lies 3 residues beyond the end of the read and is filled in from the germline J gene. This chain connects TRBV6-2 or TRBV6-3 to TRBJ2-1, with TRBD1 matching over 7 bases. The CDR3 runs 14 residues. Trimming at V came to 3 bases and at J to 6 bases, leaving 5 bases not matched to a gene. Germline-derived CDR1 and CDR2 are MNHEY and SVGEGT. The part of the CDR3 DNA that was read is TGTGCCAGCAGTTATCGGGACAGTACCAATGAG. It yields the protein CASSYRDSTNE. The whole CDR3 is CASSYRDSTNEQFF.

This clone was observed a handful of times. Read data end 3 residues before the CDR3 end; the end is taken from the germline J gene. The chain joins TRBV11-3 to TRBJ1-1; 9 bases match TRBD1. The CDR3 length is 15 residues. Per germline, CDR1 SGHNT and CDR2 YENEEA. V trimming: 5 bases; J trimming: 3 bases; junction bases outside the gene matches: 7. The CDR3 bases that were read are TGTGCCAGCAGCGCGGGGACAGGGACGCACACTGAA. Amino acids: CASSAGTGTHTE. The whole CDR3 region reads CASSAGTGTHTEAFF.

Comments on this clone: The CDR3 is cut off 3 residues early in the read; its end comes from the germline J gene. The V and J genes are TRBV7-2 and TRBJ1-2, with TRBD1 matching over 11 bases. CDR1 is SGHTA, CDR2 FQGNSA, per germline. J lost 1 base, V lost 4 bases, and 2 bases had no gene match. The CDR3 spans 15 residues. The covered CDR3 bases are TGTGCCAGCAGCTCGGGACAGGGGGGTAACTATGGC. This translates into CASSSGQGGNYG. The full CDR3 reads CASSSGQGGNYGYTF.

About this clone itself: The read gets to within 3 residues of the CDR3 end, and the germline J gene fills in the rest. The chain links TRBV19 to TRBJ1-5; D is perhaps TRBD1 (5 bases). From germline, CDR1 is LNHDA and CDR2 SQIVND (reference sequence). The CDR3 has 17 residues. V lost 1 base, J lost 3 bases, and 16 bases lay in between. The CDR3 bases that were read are TGTGCCAGTAGTATAGGGGGCAGGCGGGGATTCAATCAGCCC. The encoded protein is CASSIGGRRGFNQP. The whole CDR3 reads CASSIGGRRGFNQPQHF.

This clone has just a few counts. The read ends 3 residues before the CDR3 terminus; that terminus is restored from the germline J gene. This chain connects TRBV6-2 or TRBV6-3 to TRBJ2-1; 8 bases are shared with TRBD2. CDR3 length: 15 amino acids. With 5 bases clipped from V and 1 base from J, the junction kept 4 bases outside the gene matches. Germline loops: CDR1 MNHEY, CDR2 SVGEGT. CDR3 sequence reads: CASSGTSWSYNEQFF. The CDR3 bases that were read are TGTGCCAGCAGTGGGACTAGTTGGTCCTACAATGAG.

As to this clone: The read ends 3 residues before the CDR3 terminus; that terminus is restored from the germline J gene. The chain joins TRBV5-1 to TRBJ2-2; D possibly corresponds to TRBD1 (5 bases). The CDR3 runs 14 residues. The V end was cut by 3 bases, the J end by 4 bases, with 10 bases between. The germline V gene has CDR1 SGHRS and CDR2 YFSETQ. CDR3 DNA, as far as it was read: TGCGCCAGCAGCTCGCCAGGGCCCACCGGGGAG. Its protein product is CASSSPGPTGE. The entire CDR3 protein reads CASSSPGPTGELFF.

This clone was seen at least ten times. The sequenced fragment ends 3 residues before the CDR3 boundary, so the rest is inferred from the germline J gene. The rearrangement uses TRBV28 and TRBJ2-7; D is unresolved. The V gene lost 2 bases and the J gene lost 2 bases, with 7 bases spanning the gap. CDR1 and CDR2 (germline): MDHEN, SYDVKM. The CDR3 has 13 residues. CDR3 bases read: TGTGCCAGCAGTTTACGTAGTCCCTACGAG. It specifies CASSLRSPYE. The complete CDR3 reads CASSLRSPYEQYF.

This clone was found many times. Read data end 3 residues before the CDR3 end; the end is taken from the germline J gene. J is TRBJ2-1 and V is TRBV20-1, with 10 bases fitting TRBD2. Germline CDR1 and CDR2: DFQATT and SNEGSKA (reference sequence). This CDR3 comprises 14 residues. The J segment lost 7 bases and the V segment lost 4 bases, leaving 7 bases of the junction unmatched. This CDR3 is CSATSGSGTNEQFF. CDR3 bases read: TGCAGTGCTACTAGCGGGAGCGGAACGAATGAG.

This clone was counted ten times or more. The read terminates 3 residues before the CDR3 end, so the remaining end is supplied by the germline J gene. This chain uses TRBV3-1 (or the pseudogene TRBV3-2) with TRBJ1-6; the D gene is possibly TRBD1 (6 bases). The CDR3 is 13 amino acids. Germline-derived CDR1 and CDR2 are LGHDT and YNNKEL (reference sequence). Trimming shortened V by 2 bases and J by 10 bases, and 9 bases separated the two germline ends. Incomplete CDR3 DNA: TGTGCCAGCAGCCAAACAGGGCAATCACCC. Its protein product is CASSQTGQSP. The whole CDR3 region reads CASSQTGQSPLHF.

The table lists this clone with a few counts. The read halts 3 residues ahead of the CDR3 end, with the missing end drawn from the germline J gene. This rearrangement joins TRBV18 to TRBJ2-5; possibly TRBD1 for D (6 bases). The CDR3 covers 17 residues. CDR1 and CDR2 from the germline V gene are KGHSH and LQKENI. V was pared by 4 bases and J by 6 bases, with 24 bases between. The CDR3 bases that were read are TGTGCCAGCTCACGCCAGTCAGGGGCGTCAAAAAATAAGACC. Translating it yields CASSRQSGASKNKT. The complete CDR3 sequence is CASSRQSGASKNKTQYF.